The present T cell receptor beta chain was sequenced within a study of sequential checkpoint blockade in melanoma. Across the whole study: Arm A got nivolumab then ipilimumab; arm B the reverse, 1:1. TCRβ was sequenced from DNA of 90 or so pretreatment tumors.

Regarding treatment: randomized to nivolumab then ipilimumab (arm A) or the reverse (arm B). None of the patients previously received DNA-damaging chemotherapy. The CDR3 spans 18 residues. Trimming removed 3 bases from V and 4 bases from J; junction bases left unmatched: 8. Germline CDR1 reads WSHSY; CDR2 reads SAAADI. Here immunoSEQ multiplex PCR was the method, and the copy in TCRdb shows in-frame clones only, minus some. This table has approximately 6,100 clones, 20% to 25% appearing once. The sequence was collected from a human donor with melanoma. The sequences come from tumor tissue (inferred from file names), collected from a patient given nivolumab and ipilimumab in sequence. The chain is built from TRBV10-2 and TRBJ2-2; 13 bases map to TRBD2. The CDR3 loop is CASSDSSTSGRPTGELFF. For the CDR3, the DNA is TGCGCCAGCAGTGATTCGTCGACTAGCGGGAGGCCCACCGGGGAGCTGTTTTTT.